Listed below are T cell receptor beta chains from one sample, sequenced in a study of blood T cell repertoires in COVID-19. TCRdb's table, derived via immunoSEQ multiplex PCR, lists solely in-frame clones and lacks some. The repertoire holds around 120,000 clones, with around 85% as singletons. The specimen sequenced was peripheral blood. These receptors were obtained from a man aged 70-80 years with active or convalescent COVID-19. The CDR3 runs from the conserved cysteine through the conserved F or W. Fields, in order: CDR3 protein, CDR3 DNA, V gene, D gene, clone size, CDR3 length, J gene. The D gene is left open where the match is weak. Clone size, where shown, is once, few, many, or a class for clones that have expanded.

CDR3 protein: CASSYDRGVDTQYF
CDR3 DNA: TGTGCCAGCAGTTACGACAGGGGCGTAGATACGCAGTATTTT
V gene: TRBV6-2/TRBV6-3
D gene: TRBD1
clone size: once
CDR3 length: 14
J gene: TRBJ2-3

CDR3 protein: CASSQPFTGEHGYTF
CDR3 DNA: TGTGCCAGCAGTCAACCATTTACAGGGGAGCATGGCTACACCTTC
V gene: TRBV4-2
D gene: TRBD1
clone size: NA
CDR3 length: 15
J gene: TRBJ1-2

CDR3 protein: CASTIGTTNEKLFF
CDR3 DNA: TGTGCCAGCACCATTGGCACAACTAATGAAAAACTGTTTTTT
V gene: TRBV2
D gene: NA
clone size: once
CDR3 length: 14
J gene: TRBJ1-4

CDR3 protein: CASSLVVAGGIDNEQFF
CDR3 DNA: TGTGCCAGCAGCTTGGTGGTAGCGGGAGGCATAGACAATGAGCAGTTCTTC
V gene: TRBV5-4
D gene: TRBD2
clone size: NA
CDR3 length: 17
J gene: TRBJ2-1

CDR3 protein: CASSHNRGLLEKLFF
CDR3 DNA: TGTGCCAGCAGCCACAATAGGGGTCTTCTTGAAAAACTGTTTTTT
V gene: TRBV25-1
D gene: NA
clone size: NA
CDR3 length: 15
J gene: TRBJ1-4

CDR3 protein: CASSGVGAGGSDTQYF
CDR3 DNA: TGTGCCAGTAGTGGGGTAGGGGCGGGGGGTTCGGATACGCAGTATTTT
V gene: TRBV19
D gene: TRBD2
clone size: NA
CDR3 length: 16
J gene: TRBJ2-3

CDR3 protein: CASNPEQGGTEAFF
CDR3 DNA: TGTGCCAGCAATCCGGAACAGGGGGGCACTGAAGCTTTCTTT
V gene: TRBV2
D gene: TRBD1
clone size: NA
CDR3 length: 14
J gene: TRBJ1-1

CDR3 protein: CASSRVSGANVLTF
CDR3 DNA: TGTGCCAGCAGCCGAGTCTCTGGGGCCAACGTCCTGACTTTC
V gene: TRBV3-1/TRBV3-2
D gene: NA
clone size: NA
CDR3 length: 14
J gene: TRBJ2-6

CDR3 protein: CASSPSGGAYTEAFF
CDR3 DNA: TGTGCCAGCTCACCAAGTGGCGGGGCCTATACTGAAGCTTTCTTT
V gene: TRBV18
D gene: NA
clone size: few
CDR3 length: 15
J gene: TRBJ1-1

CDR3 protein: CSVIGDSYNEQFF
CDR3 DNA: TGCAGCGTTATAGGGGACTCCTACAATGAGCAGTTCTTC
V gene: TRBV29-1
D gene: NA
clone size: once
CDR3 length: 13
J gene: TRBJ2-1

CDR3 protein: CASSPGPGGTGELFF
CDR3 DNA: TGCGCCAGCAGCCCCGGACCCGGGGGGACCGGGGAGCTGTTTTTT
V gene: TRBV5-1
D gene: TRBD2
clone size: NA
CDR3 length: 15
J gene: TRBJ2-2

CDR3 protein: CASSEAGNFNQPQHF
CDR3 DNA: TGCGCCAGCAGCGAGGCGGGGAATTTCAATCAGCCCCAGCATTTT
V gene: TRBV5-1
D gene: NA
clone size: once
CDR3 length: 15
J gene: TRBJ1-5

CDR3 protein: CASSLGTGDTGELFF
CDR3 DNA: TGTGCCAGCAGCTTAGGGACAGGCGACACCGGGGAGCTGTTTTTT
V gene: TRBV7-3
D gene: TRBD1
clone size: few
CDR3 length: 15
J gene: TRBJ2-2